What follows is one T cell receptor (beta chain) and its context. Per germline, CDR1 MNHEY and CDR2 SVGAGI. V lost 1 base, J lost 13 bases, and 16 bases lay in between. CDR3 length equals 13 residues. This specimen comes from a study of blood T cell repertoires in COVID-19. Study-level information: Spain, Italy and the United States supplied samples that represented acute and convalescent COVID-19.

The assay was immunoSEQ multiplex PCR, and TCRdb's table has in-frame clones only and misses some. There are about 190,000 clones in the sample; roughly 90% occur only once, and 0.62% lies in the top ten. The TCR sequence derives from a man aged 45 to 65 with acute or convalescent COVID-19. The J gene is TRBJ1-2, the V gene TRBV6-5; possibly TRBD1 for D (5 bases). Input material: peripheral blood. The CDR3 spells CASSYFPTVPTTF. CDR3 in DNA: TGTGCCAGCAGTTACTTTCCGACAGTTCCCACCACCTTC.